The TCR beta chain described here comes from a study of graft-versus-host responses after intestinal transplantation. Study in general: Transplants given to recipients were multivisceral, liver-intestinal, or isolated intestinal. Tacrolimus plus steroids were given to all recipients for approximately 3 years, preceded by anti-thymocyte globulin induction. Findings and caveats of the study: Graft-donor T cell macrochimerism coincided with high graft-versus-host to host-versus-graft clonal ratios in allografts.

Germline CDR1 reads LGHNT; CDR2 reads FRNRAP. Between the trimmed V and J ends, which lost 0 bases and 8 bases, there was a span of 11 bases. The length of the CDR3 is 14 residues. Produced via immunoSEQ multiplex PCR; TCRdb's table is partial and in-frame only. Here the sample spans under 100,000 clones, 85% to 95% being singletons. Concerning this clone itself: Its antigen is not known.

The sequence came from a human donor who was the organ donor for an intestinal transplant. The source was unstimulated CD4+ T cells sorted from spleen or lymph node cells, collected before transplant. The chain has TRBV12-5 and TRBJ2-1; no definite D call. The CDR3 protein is CASGLVGLDDEQFF. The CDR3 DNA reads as TGTGCTAGTGGTTTGGTAGGTCTAGACGATGAGCAGTTCTTC. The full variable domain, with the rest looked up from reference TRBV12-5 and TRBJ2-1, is DARVTQTPRHKVTEMGQEVTMRCQPILGHNTVFWYRQTMMQGLELLAYFRNRAPLDDSGMPKDRFSAEMPDATLATLKIQPSEPRDSAVYFCASGLVGLDDEQFFGPGTRLTVL.